Included here is one TCR beta chain sequence, with context. The target antigen is unknown. Germline and junction disagree at one end, which may indicate a read error. The study co-extracted DNA and RNA from 20-30 mg of unsorted bulk tissue. HBV chronically infected the treatment-naive patients. Germline values: CDR1 SGHNT, CDR2 YENEEA. CDR3 length: 14 amino acids. The sample comes from a study of tumor-infiltrating lymphocytes in primary liver carcinoma. Across the study: Roughly 3.65 to 7.5 million productive TCRbeta reads came from each sample, comparable across tissue types. Overall study findings and caveats: Between tumor regions, pairs overlapped more than tumor-adjacent and tumor-blood pairs did.

TCR beta cDNA was reverse-transcribed from about 550 ng of total RNA. The reaction used a constant-region primer and ProtoScript II reverse transcriptase. Construction of TCR beta libraries relied on three successive nested multiplex PCR rounds employing slightly modified ARM-PCR. TRBV1-TRBV30 forward primers and a C-beta reverse primer were used in the first two PCR rounds, which each ran for ten to eleven cycles. Via MiXCR, TCRdb re-called the multiplex PCR reads, giving one row per CDR3 protein. The table includes approximately 110,000 distinct CDR3 sequences, 64% detected once. The gene calls are TRBV11-3 and TRBJ1-2; TRBD1 matches 7 bases. Sequencing was carried out using liver tumor tissue from sampling region 3. Indicated subset: tumor region T3, left-lateral pole. The origin of this receptor is a woman aged 55 to 70 with primary liver carcinoma and hepatitis B virus infection. The CDR3 here is CASSPDRANYGCTF. CDR3 sequence (DNA): TGTGCCAGCAGCCCTGACAGGGCTAACTATGGCTGCACCTTC.